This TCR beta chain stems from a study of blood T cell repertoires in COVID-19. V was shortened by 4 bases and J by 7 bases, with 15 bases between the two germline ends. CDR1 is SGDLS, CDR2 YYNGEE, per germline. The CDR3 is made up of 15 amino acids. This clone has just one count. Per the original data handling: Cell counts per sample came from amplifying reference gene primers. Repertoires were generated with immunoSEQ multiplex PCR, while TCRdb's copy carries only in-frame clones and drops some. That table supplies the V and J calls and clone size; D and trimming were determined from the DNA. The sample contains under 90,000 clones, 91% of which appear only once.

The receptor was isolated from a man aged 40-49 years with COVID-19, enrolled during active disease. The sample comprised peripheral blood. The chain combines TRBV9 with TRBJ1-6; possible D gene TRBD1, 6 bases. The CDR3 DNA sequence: TGTGCCAGCAGCTCGAGGGGGAGTCCGAATTCACCCCTCCACTTT. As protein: CASSSRGSPNSPLHF.